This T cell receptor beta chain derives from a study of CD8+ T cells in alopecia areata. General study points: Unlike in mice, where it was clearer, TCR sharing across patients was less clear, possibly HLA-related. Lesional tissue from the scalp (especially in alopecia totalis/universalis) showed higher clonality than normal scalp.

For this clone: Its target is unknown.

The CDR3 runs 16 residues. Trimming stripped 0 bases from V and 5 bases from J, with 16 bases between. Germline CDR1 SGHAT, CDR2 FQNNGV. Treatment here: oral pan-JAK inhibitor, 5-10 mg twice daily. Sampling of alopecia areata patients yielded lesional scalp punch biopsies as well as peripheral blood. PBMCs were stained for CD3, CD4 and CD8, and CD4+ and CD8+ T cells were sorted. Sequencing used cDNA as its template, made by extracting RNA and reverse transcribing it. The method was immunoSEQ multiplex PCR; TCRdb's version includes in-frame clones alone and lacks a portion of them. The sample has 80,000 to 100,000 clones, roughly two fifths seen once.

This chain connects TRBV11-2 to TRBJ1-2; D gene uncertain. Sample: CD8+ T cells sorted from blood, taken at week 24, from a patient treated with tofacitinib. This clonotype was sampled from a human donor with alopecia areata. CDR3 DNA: TGTGCCAGCAGCTTAGATTATGAGGGTTTTCGGTATGGCTACACCTTC. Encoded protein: CASSLDYEGFRYGYTF.